This TCR beta chain originates from a study of T cell responses to AZD1222 COVID-19 vaccine. CDR3 length: 12 amino acids. Germline CDR1 SNHLY, CDR2 FYNNEI. Produced via immunoSEQ multiplex PCR; TCRdb's table is partial and in-frame only. This sample has 100,000 to 150,000 clones, with around 90% found just once. The rearrangement links TRBV2 to TRBJ1-2; no definite D call. The sequenced sample was peripheral blood, obtained 28 days after the second AZD1222 dose. This receptor was identified in an adult who received the AZD1222 COVID-19 vaccine. CDR3 in DNA: TGTGCGCCATTAGGGATCGGCCATGGCTACACCTTC. Translation: CAPLGIGHGYTF. Full variable domain (missing parts from reference TRBV2 and TRBJ1-2): EPEVTQTPSHQVTQMGQEVILRCVPISNHLYFYWYRQILGQKVEFLVSFYNNEISEKSEIFDDQFSVERPDGSNFTLKIRSTKLEDSAMYFCAPLGIGHGYTFGSGTRLTVV.